The 26 T cell receptor beta chains below come from one sample, sequenced in a study of blood T cell repertoires in COVID-19. Sequencing was performed with immunoSEQ multiplex PCR; in TCRdb, only in-frame clones are kept and a portion is missing. The repertoire holds about 230,000 clones, with approximately 90% as singletons. The sample taken for sequencing was peripheral blood. The source is a man between 50 and 59 years old with COVID-19, enrolled during active disease.

This clone was seen just once. V usage is TRBV5-1 and J usage is TRBJ1-6, with TRBD1 as a possible D gene (5 bases). This CDR3 has 14 residues. Trimming took off 10 bases at V and 2 bases at J, with 13 bases between the two ends. Germline CDR1 and CDR2: SGHRS and YFSETQ. The CDR3 reads CARPDSPYNSPLHF. The DNA of the CDR3 is TGCGCCCGCCCTGACAGTCCCTATAATTCACCCCTCCACTTT.

The chain recombines TRBV7-9 with TRBJ2-4; 8 nucleotides line up with TRBD2. CDR3 length: 19 amino acids. Germline V gene sequence: CDR1 SEHNR, CDR2 FQNEAQ (reference sequence). The ends lost 1 base at V and 0 bases at J; junction bases unmatched: 11. The CDR3 coding sequence is TGTGCCAGCAGCTTAGAGGGGCGGGAGGACTTATTAGCCAAAAACATTCAGTACTTC. Amino acids: CASSLEGREDLLAKNIQYF.

V gene TRBV5-1 combines with J gene TRBJ1-3, with TRBD1 identical over 7 bases. The CDR3 runs 14 residues. Unmatched junction bases numbered 8, after V lost 4 bases and J lost 7 bases. Germline V gene sequence: CDR1 SGHRS, CDR2 YFSETQ. The CDR3 DNA reads TGCGCCAGCAGCCAAGGGGGCGCCGGGAACACCATATATTTT. It encodes CASSQGGAGNTIYF.

CDR3 region: CASSPNSKDGNTIYF. The CDR3 DNA is TGTGCCAGCTCACCAAACAGCAAAGATGGAAACACCATATATTTT. The chain uses TRBV18 and TRBJ1-3; the D is unclear. V gave up 2 bases and J gave up 3 bases, with 11 bases separating them. Germline assignment: CDR1 KGHSH and CDR2 LQKENI. The CDR3 runs to 15 residues.

The rearrangement uses TRBV19 and TRBJ2-1; D ambiguous. CDR3 size: 14 residues. V shed 5 bases and J shed 11 bases, with 19 bases lying between them. CDR1 and CDR2 from the germline V gene are LNHDA and SQIVND (reference sequence). CDR3 residues: CASSLPTLAAQQFF. The CDR3 nucleotides read TGTGCCAGTAGTTTACCGACCTTAGCAGCACAGCAGTTCTTC.

This chain connects TRBV27 to TRBJ1-1; D is uncertain. Between the trimmed V and J ends, which lost 7 bases and 5 bases, there was a span of 14 bases. The CDR3 is 13 amino acids. In germline, CDR1 is MNHEY, CDR2 SMNVEV (reference sequence). DNA for the CDR3: TGTGCCAGCACGAGATCCGGAGGGACTGAAGCTTTCTTT. Encoded protein: CASTRSGGTEAFF.

V usage is TRBV12-3 or TRBV12-4 and J usage is TRBJ1-4; D call uncertain. V was pared by 1 base and J by 6 bases, with 6 bases between. There are 13 residues in the CDR3. The CDR3 here is CASSLGADEKLFF. CDR3 nucleotide sequence: TGTGCCAGCAGTTTAGGGGCTGATGAAAAACTGTTTTTT.

In DNA form, the CDR3 reads TGTGCCAGCAGCCAAGGGACTCAAGAGACCCAGTACTTC. Amino acids: CASSQGTQETQYF. The chain links TRBV3-1 (or the pseudogene TRBV3-2) to TRBJ2-5, with D tentatively TRBD2 (5 bases). The ends were cut back, 1 base at V and 2 bases at J, with 5 bases in the middle. Germline V gene lookup returns CDR1 LGHDT and CDR2 YNNKEL (reference sequence). The CDR3 covers 13 residues.

The J gene is TRBJ2-7, the V gene TRBV12-3 or TRBV12-4; D is perhaps TRBD2 (5 bases). The CDR3 is 12 amino acids. Deletions cut 10 bases from V and 5 bases from J, with 15 bases between. The CDR3 loop is CATQSGTDEQYF. The CDR3 nucleotides are TGTGCCACCCAGTCGGGAACAGACGAGCAGTACTTC.

The V gene is TRBV5-5, the J gene TRBJ2-4; 7 bases match TRBD1. Germline values: CDR1 SGHKS, CDR2 YYEKEE (reference sequence). V trimming: 5 bases; J trimming: 7 bases; junction bases outside the gene matches: 21. This CDR3 is 18 amino acids long. CDR3 loop: CASRITSQGLDKGNIQYF. The DNA of the CDR3 is TGTGCCAGCAGGATTACATCACAGGGGCTCGATAAGGGGAACATTCAGTACTTC.

This clone has only one observation. The V call is TRBV7-8, the J call TRBJ2-7; TRBD1 agrees at 9 bases. CDR1 is SGHVS and CDR2 is FQNEAQ in the germline V gene. Trimming at V came to 6 bases and at J to 3 bases, leaving 9 bases not matched to a gene. This CDR3 contains 15 residues. Here the CDR3 DNA reads TGTGCCAGCAGGAAAGGGACAGGGTCGTACTACGAGCAGTACTTC. Protein sequence: CASRKGTGSYYEQYF.

This clone has more than one count but fewer than ten. The chain recombines TRBV19 with TRBJ2-7, with TRBD1 matching over 7 bases. The CDR3 is 14 residues long. From germline, CDR1 is LNHDA and CDR2 SQIVND (reference sequence). After removal of 8 bases from V and 0 bases from J, the junction contained 7 bases not matched to a gene. The CDR3 is CASSGTANSYEQYF. CDR3 sequence (DNA): TGTGCCAGTTCCGGGACAGCAAACTCCTACGAGCAGTACTTC.

The chain uses TRBV5-6 and TRBJ2-1; TRBD2 is a possible D gene (7 bases). The CDR3 runs to 15 residues. Germline CDR1 reads SGHDT; CDR2 reads YYEEEE. Trimming left V 4 bases short and J 6 bases short, with 17 bases between. CDR3 sequence (DNA): TGTGCCAGCAGCCCCCCGGGGGGCGTGGGCAATGAGCAGTTCTTC. Its protein product is CASSPPGGVGNEQFF.

V gene TRBV10-2 combines with J gene TRBJ1-2; D perhaps matches TRBD1 (6 bases). This CDR3 region has 21 residues. Per germline, CDR1 WSHSY and CDR2 SAAADI. Trimming shortened V by 6 bases and J by 0 bases, and 32 bases separated the two germline ends. CDR3 region: CASRPQGPNRTPVSANYGYTF. CDR3 bases: TGCGCCAGCAGGCCCCAGGGGCCGAACAGGACCCCCGTATCGGCTAACTATGGCTACACCTTC.

The chain has TRBV6-6 and TRBJ2-7; perhaps TRBD1 as D (5 bases). Trimming removed 2 bases from V and 3 bases from J, with 17 bases in between. The CDR3 runs to 16 residues. Germline assignment: CDR1 MNHNY and CDR2 SVGAGI (reference sequence). The CDR3 sequence is CASSYSLVRVFYEQYF. Here the CDR3 DNA reads TGTGCCAGCAGTTACAGTTTGGTCAGGGTTTTCTACGAGCAGTACTTC.

The V gene is TRBV11-2, the J gene TRBJ2-2, with D possibly TRBD2 on 5 matching bases. Per the germline V gene, CDR1 is SGHAT and CDR2 is FQNNGV. The CDR3 consists of 16 residues. V lost 4 bases and J lost 6, with 18 bases in between. CDR3: CASSYRAPGESGELFF. The DNA of the CDR3 is TGTGCCAGCAGCTACCGGGCTCCCGGGGAGTCCGGGGAGCTGTTTTTT.

This rearrangement joins TRBV2 to TRBJ2-7; perhaps TRBD1 as D (5 bases). CDR3 size: 13 residues. Germline CDR1 reads SNHLY; CDR2 reads FYNNEI. V was trimmed by 8 bases and J by 3 bases, leaving 14 bases between them. The CDR3 here is CASHSEQGYEQYF. CDR3 coding DNA: TGTGCCAGCCATTCCGAGCAGGGCTACGAGCAGTACTTC.

This clone was found once. The rearrangement uses TRBV10-3 and TRBJ2-5; 10 bases are shared with TRBD1. CDR1 and CDR2 (germline): ENHRY, SYGVKD. Losses at the gene ends were 10 bases for V and 6 bases for J; bases not matched to a gene: 11. The CDR3 has 14 residues. DNA for the CDR3: TGTGCCACCCAACCTCGGGACAGGGGAAAGACCCAGTACTTC. Amino acid sequence: CATQPRDRGKTQYF.

This rearrangement joins TRBV2 to TRBJ2-7; TRBD1 matches 8 bases. CDR3 length: 17 amino acids. J lost 0 bases, V lost 6 bases, and 13 bases had no gene match. Germline V gene lookup returns CDR1 SNHLY and CDR2 FYNNEI. CDR3 protein: CASRGTRDRILSYEQYF. CDR3 nucleotides: TGTGCCAGCAGGGGAACTCGGGACAGGATCCTCTCCTACGAGCAGTACTTC.

The genes are TRBV7-9 and TRBJ2-1; 9 bases map to TRBD2. V shed 6 bases, J shed 9 bases, and the junction held 9 bases outside the gene matches. The CDR3 has 14 residues. Germline V gene lookup returns CDR1 SEHNR and CDR2 FQNEAQ (reference sequence). The CDR3 spells CASSTMGLASEQFF. The CDR3 DNA reads as TGTGCCAGCAGTACCATGGGACTAGCATCTGAGCAGTTCTTC.

This chain connects TRBV5-1 to TRBJ1-6; TRBD1 is a possible D gene (5 bases). V lost 0 bases, J lost 10 bases, and 11 bases lay in between. The CDR3 length is 14 residues. Germline loops: CDR1 SGHRS, CDR2 YFSETQ. The CDR3 protein is CASSLGQLGSPLHF. The DNA for the CDR3 is TGCGCCAGCAGCTTGGGACAGTTGGGCTCACCCCTCCACTTT.

The CDR3 here is CASSGGWRGAEKLFF. The CDR3 nucleotides read TGTGCCAGCAGTGGGGGGTGGAGGGGTGCTGAAAAACTGTTTTTT. The chain carries TRBV28 and TRBJ1-4; weak D call: TRBD1 (5 bases). Germline V gene sequence: CDR1 MDHEN, CDR2 SYDVKM. V lost 5 bases, J lost 7 bases, and 17 bases lay in between. The length of the CDR3 is 15 residues. Combining the CDR3 with reference TRBV28 and TRBJ1-4 gives the whole variable domain DVKVTQSSRYLVKRTGEKVFLECVQDMDHENMFWYRQDPGLGLRLIYFSYDVKMKEKGDIPEGYSVSREKKERFSLILESASTNQTSMYLCASSGGWRGAEKLFFGSGTQLSVL.

The rearrangement uses TRBV7-6 and TRBJ2-7, with a possible D match to TRBD1 (6 bases). The V gene's germline CDR1 is SGHVS and CDR2 FNYEAQ. The CDR3 is made up of 16 amino acids. Trimming shortened V by 4 bases and J by 3 bases, and 19 bases separated the two germline ends. The CDR3 loop reads CASSSGRARDNYEQYF. In DNA form, the CDR3 reads TGTGCCAGCAGCTCCGGACGCGCACGGGACAACTACGAGCAGTACTTC.

The gene calls are TRBV9 and TRBJ2-3, with TRBD2 matching over 11 bases. The ends lost 4 bases at V and 4 bases at J; junction bases unmatched: 20. CDR1 is SGDLS and CDR2 is YYNGEE in the germline V gene. The CDR3 is 20 residues long. The CDR3 region has the DNA TGTGCCAGCAGCTCACGGACAGCCCCTAGCGGGGGGCCTAAGGCAGATACGCAGTATTTT. It translates to CASSSRTAPSGGPKADTQYF.

J is TRBJ2-3 and V is TRBV5-4; possible D gene TRBD2, 6 bases. Per germline, CDR1 SGHNT and CDR2 YYREEE (reference sequence). V lost 3 bases and J 2 bases, leaving 13 bases between the germline ends. This CDR3 spans 15 amino acids. This chain's CDR3 is CASSSGTYFTDTQYF. In nucleotides, the CDR3 is TGTGCCAGCAGCTCCGGGACTTACTTCACAGATACGCAGTATTTT. Full variable domain (outside the CDR3, taken from reference TRBV5-4 and TRBJ2-3): ETGVTQSPTHLIKTRGQQVTLRCSSQSGHNTVSWYQQALGQGPQFIFQYYREEENGRGNFPPRFSGLQFPNYSSELNVNALELDDSALYLCASSSGTYFTDTQYFGPGTRLTVL.

This clone was seen just once. The chain uses TRBV10-3 and TRBJ2-3, with D maybe TRBD1 (6 bases). Germline V lookup: CDR1 ENHRY, CDR2 SYGVKD. This CDR3 is built from 13 residues. Trimming stripped 8 bases from V and 4 bases from J, with 13 bases between. The CDR3 DNA reads as TGTGCCATCGCAGGGGAGTTATCAGATACGCAGTATTTT. It specifies CAIAGELSDTQYF.